This T cell receptor (beta chain) originates from a study of blood T cell repertoires in COVID-19. At the level of the study: The origin of the acute and convalescent COVID-19 samples was the United States, Italy and Spain. PBMCs, B-cell-depleted T cells, or T cells were the source of the cDNA or gDNA that made up the material.

V was clipped by 5 bases and J by 3 bases, with 9 bases between them. The length of the CDR3 is 13 residues. The V gene's germline CDR1 is SGHDT and CDR2 YYEEEE. Authors' processing steps: Nucleated cell counts were estimated from reference gene primer amplification. Libraries were prepared by immunoSEQ multiplex PCR; TCRdb keeps only in-frame clonotypes and omits some of them. That table gives V, J and clone size, and the DNA gave D and trimming. The sample includes approximately 40,000 clones, about 79% of them seen just once. This clone showed up just a few times. The TCR was taken from a woman aged 60-75 years with acute or convalescent COVID-19. Sequencing was done on a sample of peripheral blood. The chain is built from TRBV5-6 and TRBJ2-1, with unresolved D. Here the CDR3 reads CASSTGSYNEQFF. Here the CDR3 DNA reads TGTGCCAGCAGTACCGGTAGCTACAATGAGCAGTTCTTC.